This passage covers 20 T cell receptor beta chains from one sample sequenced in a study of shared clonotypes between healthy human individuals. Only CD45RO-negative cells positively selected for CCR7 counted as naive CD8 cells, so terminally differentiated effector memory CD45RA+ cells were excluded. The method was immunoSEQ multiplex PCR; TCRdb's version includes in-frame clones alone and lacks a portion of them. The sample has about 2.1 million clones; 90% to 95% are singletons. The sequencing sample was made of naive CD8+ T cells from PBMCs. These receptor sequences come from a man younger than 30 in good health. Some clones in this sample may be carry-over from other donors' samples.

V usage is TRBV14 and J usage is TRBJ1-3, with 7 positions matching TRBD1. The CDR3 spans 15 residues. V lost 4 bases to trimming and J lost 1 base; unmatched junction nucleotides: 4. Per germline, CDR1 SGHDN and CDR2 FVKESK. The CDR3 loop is CASSRMTGSGNTIYF. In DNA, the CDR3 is TGTGCCAGCAGCCGGATGACAGGGTCTGGAAACACCATATATTTT.

The CDR3 DNA follows: TGTGCCAGCAGCTTAGCCGACCTCTATGGCTACACCTTC. This gives the protein CASSLADLYGYTF. The V and J genes are TRBV7-9 and TRBJ1-2; D is unresolved. The CDR3 has 13 residues. CDR1 SEHNR and CDR2 FQNEAQ come from the germline V gene (reference sequence). V dropped 0 bases and J dropped 4 bases, with 6 bases sitting between them.

CDR3 amino acids: CASSVGALGAAGELFF. CDR3 nucleotide sequence: TGTGCCAGCAGCGTAGGAGCTTTGGGGGCGGCCGGGGAGCTGTTTTTT. The chain joins TRBV9 to TRBJ2-2, with a weak D call TRBD1 (6 bases). V was cut by 0 bases and J by 6 bases, with 15 bases left in between. CDR3 size: 16 residues. Per the germline V gene, CDR1 is SGDLS and CDR2 is YYNGEE.

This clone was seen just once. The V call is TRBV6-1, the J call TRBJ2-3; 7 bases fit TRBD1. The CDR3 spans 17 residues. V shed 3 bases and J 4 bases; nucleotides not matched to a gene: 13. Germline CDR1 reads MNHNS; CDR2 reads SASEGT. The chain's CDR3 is CASSDRDSSTSADTQYF. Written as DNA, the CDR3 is TGTGCCAGCAGTGATAGGGACAGCTCGACTTCAGCAGATACGCAGTATTTT.

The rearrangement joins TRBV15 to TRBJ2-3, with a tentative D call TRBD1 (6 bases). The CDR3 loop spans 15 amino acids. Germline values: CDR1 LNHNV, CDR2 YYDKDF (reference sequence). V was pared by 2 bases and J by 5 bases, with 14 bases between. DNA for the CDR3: TGTGCCACCAGCAGACAGGGGTCTGTTATAGATACGCAGTATTTT. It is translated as CATSRQGSVIDTQYF.

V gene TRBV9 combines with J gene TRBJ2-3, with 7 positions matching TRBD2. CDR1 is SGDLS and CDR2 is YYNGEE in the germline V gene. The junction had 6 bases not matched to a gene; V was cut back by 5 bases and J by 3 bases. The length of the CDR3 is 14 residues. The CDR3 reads CASSLAGATDTQYF. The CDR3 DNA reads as TGTGCCAGCAGTCTGGCGGGAGCGACAGATACGCAGTATTTT.

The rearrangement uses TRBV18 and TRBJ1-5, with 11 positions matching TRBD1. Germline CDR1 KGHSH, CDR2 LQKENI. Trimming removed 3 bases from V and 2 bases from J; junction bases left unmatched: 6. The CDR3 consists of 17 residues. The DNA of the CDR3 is TGTGCCAGCTCACCGGACAGGGGGCAGGTGGGCAATCAGCCCCAGCATTTT. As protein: CASSPDRGQVGNQPQHF.

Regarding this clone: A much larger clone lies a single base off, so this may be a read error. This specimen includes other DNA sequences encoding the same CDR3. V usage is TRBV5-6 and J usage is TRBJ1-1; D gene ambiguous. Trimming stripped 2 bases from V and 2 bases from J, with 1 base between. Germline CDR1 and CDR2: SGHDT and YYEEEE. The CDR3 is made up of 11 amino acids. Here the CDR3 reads CASSFNTEAFF. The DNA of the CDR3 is TGTGCCAGCAGCTTCAACACTGAAGCTTTCTTT. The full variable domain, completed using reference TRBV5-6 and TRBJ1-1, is DAGVTQSPTHLIKTRGQQVTLRCSPKSGHDTVSWYQQALGQGPQFIFQYYEEEERQRGNFPDRFSGHQFPNYSSELNVNALLLGDSALYLCASSFNTEAFFGQGTRLTVV.

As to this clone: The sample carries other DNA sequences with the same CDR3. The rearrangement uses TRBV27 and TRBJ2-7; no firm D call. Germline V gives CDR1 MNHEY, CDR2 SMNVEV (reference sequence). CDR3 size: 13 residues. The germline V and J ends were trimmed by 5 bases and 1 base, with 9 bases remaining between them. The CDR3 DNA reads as TGTGCCAGCAGTCCCGGCGGATCCTACGAGCAGTACTTC. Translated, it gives CASSPGGSYEQYF.

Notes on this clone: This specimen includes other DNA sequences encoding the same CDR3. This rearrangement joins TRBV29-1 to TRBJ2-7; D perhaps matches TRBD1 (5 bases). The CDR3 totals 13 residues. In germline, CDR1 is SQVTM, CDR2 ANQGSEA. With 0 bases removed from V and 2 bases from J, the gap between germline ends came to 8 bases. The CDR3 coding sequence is TGCAGCGTTGAAGAGGGGCGCCCCTACGAGCAGTACTTC. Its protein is CSVEEGRPYEQYF.

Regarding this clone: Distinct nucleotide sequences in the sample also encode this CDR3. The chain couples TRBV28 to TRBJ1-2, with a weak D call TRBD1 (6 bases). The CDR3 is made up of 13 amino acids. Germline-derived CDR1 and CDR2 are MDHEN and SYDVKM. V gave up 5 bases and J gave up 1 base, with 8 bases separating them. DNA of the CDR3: TGTGCCAGCAGTAGCAGGGGTAACTATGGCTACACCTTC. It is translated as CASSSRGNYGYTF.

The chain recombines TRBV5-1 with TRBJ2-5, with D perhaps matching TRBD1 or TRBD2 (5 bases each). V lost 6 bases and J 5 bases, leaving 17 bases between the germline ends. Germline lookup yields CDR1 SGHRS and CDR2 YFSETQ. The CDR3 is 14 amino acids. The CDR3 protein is CASNEVGREETQYF. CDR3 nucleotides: TGCGCCAGCAACGAAGTGGGCAGGGAGGAGACCCAGTACTTC.

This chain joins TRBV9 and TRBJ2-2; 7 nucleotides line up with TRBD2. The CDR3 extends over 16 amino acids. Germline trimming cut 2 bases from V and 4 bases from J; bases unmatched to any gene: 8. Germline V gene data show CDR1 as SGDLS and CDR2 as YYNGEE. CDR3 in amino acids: CASSVLAGAGTGELFF. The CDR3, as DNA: TGTGCCAGCAGCGTTTTAGCGGGTGCGGGCACCGGGGAGCTGTTTTTT.

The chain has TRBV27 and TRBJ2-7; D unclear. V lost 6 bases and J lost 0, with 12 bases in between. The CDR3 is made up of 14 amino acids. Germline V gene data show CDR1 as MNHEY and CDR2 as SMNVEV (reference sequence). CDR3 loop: CASRTWESSYEQYF. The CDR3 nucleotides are TGTGCCAGCAGAACATGGGAAAGCTCCTACGAGCAGTACTTC.

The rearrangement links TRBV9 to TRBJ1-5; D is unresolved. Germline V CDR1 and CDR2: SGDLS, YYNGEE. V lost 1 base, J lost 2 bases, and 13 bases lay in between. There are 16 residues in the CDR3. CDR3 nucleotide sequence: TGTGCCAGCAGCGTAAAACTAGGGATCGGCAATCAGCCCCAGCATTTT. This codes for CASSVKLGIGNQPQHF.

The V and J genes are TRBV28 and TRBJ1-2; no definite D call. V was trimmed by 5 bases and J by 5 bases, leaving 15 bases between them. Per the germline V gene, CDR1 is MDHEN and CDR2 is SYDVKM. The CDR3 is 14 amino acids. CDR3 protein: CASSQKPRRYGYTF. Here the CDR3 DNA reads TGTGCCAGCAGTCAAAAACCCCGGAGGTATGGCTACACCTTC.

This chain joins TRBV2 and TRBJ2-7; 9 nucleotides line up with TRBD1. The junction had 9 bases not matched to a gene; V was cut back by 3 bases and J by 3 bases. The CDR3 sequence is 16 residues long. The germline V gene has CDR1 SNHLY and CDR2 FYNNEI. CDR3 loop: CASSEGGGQGIYEQYF. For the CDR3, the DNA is TGTGCCAGCAGTGAGGGGGGAGGACAGGGGATCTACGAGCAGTACTTC.

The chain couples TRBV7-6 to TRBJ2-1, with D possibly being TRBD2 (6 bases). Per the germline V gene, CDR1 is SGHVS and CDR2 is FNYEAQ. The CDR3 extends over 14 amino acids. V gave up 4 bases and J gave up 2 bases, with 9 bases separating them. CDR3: CASSSGGTYNEQFF. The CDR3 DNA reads TGTGCCAGCAGCTCCGGAGGGACCTACAATGAGCAGTTCTTC.

The CDR3 DNA sequence: TGTGCCAGCAGCCGGGGACGTTCTAACTATGGCTACACCTTC. This codes for CASSRGRSNYGYTF. The chain uses TRBV11-2 and TRBJ1-2; tentatively, D is TRBD1 (5 bases). Germline V lookup: CDR1 SGHAT, CDR2 FQNNGV. The CDR3 sequence is 14 residues long. Trimming pared 5 bases from V and 0 bases from J, leaving 10 bases between.

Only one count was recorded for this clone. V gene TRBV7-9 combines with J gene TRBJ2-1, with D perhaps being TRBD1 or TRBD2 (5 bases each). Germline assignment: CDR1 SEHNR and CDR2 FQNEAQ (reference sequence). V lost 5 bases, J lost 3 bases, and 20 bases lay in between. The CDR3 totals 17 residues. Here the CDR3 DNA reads TGTGCCAGCAGCGCTCGGGACGGTCAGCCTCTCTACAATGAGCAGTTCTTC. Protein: CASSARDGQPLYNEQFF.